This entry lists 30 T cell receptor beta chains sequenced from one sample in a study of blood T cell repertoires in COVID-19. Measured with immunoSEQ multiplex PCR; TCRdb has only the in-frame clones, and not every one. The sample yields 310,000 or so clones, over 75% seen once. The sequenced sample was PBMCs or T cells enriched from blood (not recorded which). The receptors were gathered from a woman aged 40 to 55 who had recovered from COVID-19.

The chain employs TRBV10-2 and TRBJ2-3; D is unclear. Germline V CDR1 and CDR2: WSHSY, SAAADI. This CDR3 region has 14 residues. V was trimmed by 7 bases and J by 0 bases, leaving 11 bases between them. The CDR3 region is CASTPGLSTDTQYF. The CDR3 DNA reads as TGCGCCAGCACCCCGGGTCTAAGCACAGATACGCAGTATTTT.

The chain recombines TRBV29-1 with TRBJ2-1; 7 bases are shared with TRBD2. The CDR3 contains 14 residues. Germline-derived CDR1 and CDR2 are SQVTM and ANQGSEA. With V trimmed by 2 bases and J by 9 bases, 10 bases remained unmatched. The CDR3 coding sequence is TGCAGCGTTGAATCTTTAGGGCGGGGGAGTGAGCAGTTCTTC. It yields the protein CSVESLGRGSEQFF.

The CDR3 sequence: CATCISGGTGELFF. CDR3 sequence (DNA): TGTGCCACCTGTATAAGCGGGGGGACCGGGGAGCTGTTTTTT. The chain has TRBV24-1 and TRBJ2-2; 9 bases agree with TRBD2. In germline, CDR1 is KGHDR, CDR2 SFDVKD. The length of the CDR3 is 14 residues. V was clipped by 9 bases and J by 5 bases; unmatched bases: 6.

This sequence joins TRBV10-3 and TRBJ1-2; 7 nucleotides agree with TRBD1. Germline assignment: CDR1 ENHRY and CDR2 SYGVKD. The CDR3 covers 17 residues. J was trimmed by 8 bases and V by 4 bases; bases with no gene match: 19. CDR3 amino acids: CAISGTSLGQGGIGYTF. For the CDR3, the DNA is TGTGCCATCAGTGGTACTTCTTTGGGGCAGGGGGGTATCGGCTACACCTTC.

J is TRBJ2-1 and V is TRBV7-3, with unresolved D. Germline V gives CDR1 SGHTA, CDR2 FQGTGA. The length of the CDR3 is 18 residues. V shed 5 bases and J shed 2 bases, with 22 bases lying between them. The CDR3 sequence is CASSVNPAGDPPYNEQFF. The DNA for the CDR3 is TGTGCCAGCAGCGTTAACCCCGCTGGAGATCCCCCCTACAATGAGCAGTTCTTC.

This clone appeared once. The V call is TRBV7-8, the J call TRBJ1-4, with D maybe TRBD1 (6 bases). The CDR3 has 13 amino acids. V was clipped by 3 bases and J by 8 bases, with 10 bases between them. CDR1 is SGHVS, CDR2 FQNEAQ, per germline. CDR3 loop: CASSFSRGEKLFF. CDR3 DNA: TGTGCCAGCAGCTTTAGTAGGGGGGAAAAACTGTTTTTT.

CDR3 amino acids: CASSFAGPGTF. As DNA, the CDR3 is TGTGCCAGCAGCTTCGCAGGGCCCGGCACCTTC. V gene TRBV11-3 combines with J gene TRBJ1-2, with D possibly matching TRBD1 (5 bases). This CDR3 is 11 amino acids long. Germline CDR1 reads SGHNT; CDR2 reads YENEEA. Trimming shortened V by 3 bases and J by 13 bases, and 12 bases separated the two germline ends.

J is TRBJ2-7 and V is TRBV4-3, with TRBD2 as a possible D gene (6 bases). Germline loops: CDR1 LGHNA, CDR2 YSLEER. The germline V and J ends were trimmed by 2 bases and 0 bases, with 14 bases remaining between them. The CDR3 is 16 residues long. The CDR3 region is CASSQWMFGSSYEQYF. The CDR3 DNA reads as TGCGCCAGCAGCCAATGGATGTTCGGGAGCTCCTACGAGCAGTACTTC.

The rearrangement uses TRBV12-5 and TRBJ2-1; TRBD2 matches 7 bases. This CDR3 has 17 amino acids. The junction had 9 bases not matched to a gene; V was cut back by 0 bases and J by 4 bases. Germline V lookup: CDR1 LGHNT, CDR2 FRNRAP. The CDR3 sequence is CASGLVLGGGSYNEQFF. CDR3 coding DNA: TGTGCTAGTGGTTTGGTACTGGGGGGGGGATCGTACAATGAGCAGTTCTTC.

The rearrangement uses TRBV11-3 and TRBJ1-6; 12 nucleotides agree with TRBD1. The trim removed 5 bases at V and 9 bases at J, leaving 8 bases unmatched. The CDR3 runs to 16 residues. Germline assignment: CDR1 SGHNT and CDR2 YENEEA. CDR3 amino acids: CASSLRGDRGLSPLHF. CDR3 coding DNA: TGTGCCAGCAGCCTTCGGGGGGACAGGGGGCTTTCACCCCTCCACTTT.

This clone was picked up one time. This chain links TRBV9 with TRBJ1-1; 7 nucleotides agree with TRBD1. Germline V lookup: CDR1 SGDLS, CDR2 YYNGEE. CDR3 size: 16 residues. V lost 0 bases to trimming and J lost 0 bases; unmatched junction nucleotides: 5. This chain's CDR3 is CASSVGQGLMNTEAFF. The CDR3 bases are TGTGCCAGCAGCGTAGGACAGGGCCTAATGAACACTGAAGCTTTCTTT.

This chain joins TRBV6-2 or TRBV6-3 and TRBJ2-7; 9 nucleotides agree with TRBD2. Trimming cost V 0 bases and J 5 bases; bases outside gene matches: 11. Per germline, CDR1 MNHEY and CDR2 SVGEGT. There are 17 residues in the CDR3. The CDR3: CASSYSIDSGSFHEQYF. The CDR3 DNA reads TGTGCCAGCAGTTACTCGATAGATAGCGGGAGTTTCCACGAGCAGTACTTC.

This chain links TRBV9 with TRBJ2-2; TRBD1 matches at 9 bases. From germline, CDR1 is SGDLS and CDR2 YYNGEE. Trimming cost V 4 bases and J 6 bases; bases outside gene matches: 4. This CDR3 region has 14 residues. The CDR3 region has the DNA TGTGCCAGCAGCCCAAGGACAGGGGCCGGGGAGCTGTTTTTT. Its translation: CASSPRTGAGELFF.

The genes are TRBV7-3 and TRBJ1-2; unclear D gene. The CDR3 sequence is 16 residues long. Germline V CDR1 and CDR2: SGHTA, FQGTGA. Trimming cost V 5 bases and J 4 bases, with 20 bases left between them. The CDR3 loop is CASSPGLGQAGYGYTF. As DNA, the CDR3 is TGTGCCAGCAGCCCTGGGTTAGGGCAGGCGGGCTATGGCTACACCTTC.

The chain recombines TRBV7-9 with TRBJ2-1, with 9 bases fitting TRBD2. The germline V gene encodes CDR1 SEHNR and CDR2 FQNEAQ (reference sequence). The length of the CDR3 is 15 residues. V shed 3 bases and J 9 bases; nucleotides not matched to a gene: 9. CDR3 in DNA: TGTGCCAGCAGCTTGGGGTCTAGCGGGAAGATTGAGCAGTTCTTC. This sequence encodes CASSLGSSGKIEQFF.

V gene TRBV9 combines with J gene TRBJ2-1; the match to TRBD2 covers 8 bases. This CDR3 is 15 amino acids long. J lost 7 bases, V lost 0 bases, and 6 bases had no gene match. CDR1 SGDLS and CDR2 YYNGEE come from the germline V gene. The CDR3 DNA reads as TGTGCCAGCAGCGTAGTAGGCGGGAGGCCTAATGAGCAGTTCTTC. Amino acids: CASSVVGGRPNEQFF.

The V call is TRBV19, the J call TRBJ1-1; D gene unclear. The CDR3 spans 12 residues. The germline V gene has CDR1 LNHDA and CDR2 SQIVND (reference sequence). The V end was cut by 4 bases, the J end by 3 bases, with 6 bases between. The CDR3 DNA reads as TGTGCCAGTAGTAAGAGGGACACTGAAGCTTTCTTT. Protein product: CASSKRDTEAFF.

The V and J genes are TRBV15 and TRBJ2-7, with 11 bases that match TRBD1. CDR1 is LNHNV and CDR2 is YYDKDF in the germline V gene (reference sequence). The V segment lost 4 bases and the J segment 3 bases; nucleotides outside the gene matches: 5. This CDR3 is 15 amino acids long. The CDR3 protein is CATSTRDRGSYEQYF. CDR3 DNA: TGTGCCACCAGCACGAGGGACAGGGGGAGCTACGAGCAGTACTTC.

The chain joins TRBV12-3 or TRBV12-4 to TRBJ1-1; D is unclear. The V gene lost 3 bases and the J gene lost 5 bases, with 4 bases spanning the gap. The CDR3 contains 11 residues. The CDR3 nucleotides read TGTGCCAGCAGTTTTCGGACTGAAGCTTTCTTT. Encoded protein: CASSFRTEAFF.

The gene calls are TRBV18 and TRBJ1-1, with 7 bases lining up with TRBD1. After removal of 3 bases from V and 11 bases from J, the junction contained 9 bases not matched to a gene. This CDR3 is built from 13 residues. Germline V gene lookup returns CDR1 KGHSH and CDR2 LQKENI. CDR3 in amino acids: CASSPQDRRDAFF. CDR3 in DNA: TGTGCCAGCTCACCCCAGGACAGGCGGGACGCTTTCTTT.

In this sample, this clone turned up once. The J gene is TRBJ2-3, the V gene TRBV11-3; TRBD2 matches 8 bases. The ends lost 3 bases at V and 0 bases at J; junction bases unmatched: 5. The germline V gene has CDR1 SGHNT and CDR2 YENEEA. The length of the CDR3 is 16 residues. The DNA of the CDR3 is TGTGCCAGCAGCTTGGGGACTAGGACTAGCACAGATACGCAGTATTTT. This codes for CASSLGTRTSTDTQYF.

The chain has TRBV4-3 and TRBJ2-3; TRBD1 is a possible D gene (6 bases). V lost 2 bases to trimming and J lost 4 bases, with 7 bases between them. The CDR3 extends over 13 amino acids. Germline values: CDR1 LGHNA, CDR2 YSLEER. The CDR3 nucleotides are TGCGCCAGCAGCCAAACAGGGCCAGATACGCAGTATTTT. Amino acids: CASSQTGPDTQYF.

The gene calls are TRBV9 and TRBJ2-7; 9 bases are shared with TRBD1. The V gene end was trimmed by 3 bases and the J gene end by 3 bases; junction bases not matched to a gene: 4. The length of the CDR3 is 14 residues. Germline assignment: CDR1 SGDLS and CDR2 YYNGEE. Written as DNA, the CDR3 is TGTGCCAGCAGCGCCGGGACAGGGAACTACGAGCAGTACTTC. Encoded protein: CASSAGTGNYEQYF.

This rearrangement joins TRBV7-2 to TRBJ1-5; 11 positions agree with TRBD1. Looked up from germline, CDR1 is SGHTA and CDR2 is FQGNSA. This CDR3 contains 14 residues. V dropped 5 bases and J dropped 7; count of bases not matched to a gene: 4. The CDR3 nucleotides are TGTGCCAGCAGCCTGGGACAGGGGGTACAGCCCCAGCATTTT. Translating gives CASSLGQGVQPQHF.

This clone was observed a single time. The rearrangement links TRBV11-2 to TRBJ2-1; the match to TRBD1 covers 7 bases. Looked up from germline, CDR1 is SGHAT and CDR2 is FQNNGV. Unmatched junction bases numbered 11, after V lost 4 bases and J lost 5 bases. The CDR3 contains 16 residues. The DNA for the CDR3 is TGTGCCAGCAGCTCTGGACAGGTCGGGATAAACAATGAGCAGTTCTTC. Translating it yields CASSSGQVGINNEQFF. Full variable domain (missing parts from reference TRBV11-2 and TRBJ2-1): EAGVAQSPRYKIIEKRQSVAFWCNPISGHATLYWYQQILGQGPKLLIQFQNNGVVDDSQLPKDRFSAERLKGVDSTLKIQPAKLEDSAVYLCASSSGQVGINNEQFFGPGTRLTVL.

The chain carries TRBV15 and TRBJ1-3; D remains unclear. The germline CDR1 and CDR2 sequences are LNHNV and YYDKDF (reference sequence). The CDR3 sequence is 17 residues long. V lost 0 bases and J 0 bases, leaving 12 bases between the germline ends. CDR3 bases: TGTGCCACCAGCAGAGATGTCCAGGCGAGCTCTGGAAACACCATATATTTT. Translating it yields CATSRDVQASSGNTIYF.

This rearrangement joins TRBV24-1 to TRBJ2-3; TRBD1 matches at 9 bases. Looked up from germline, CDR1 is KGHDR and CDR2 is SFDVKD. This CDR3 is 16 amino acids long. The V gene end was trimmed by 3 bases and the J gene end by 4 bases; junction bases not matched to a gene: 7. The CDR3 spells CATSDMDRGAADTQYF. CDR3 nucleotides: TGTGCCACCAGTGATATGGACAGGGGAGCCGCAGATACGCAGTATTTT.

There are a few counts of this clone. The V call is TRBV5-4, the J call TRBJ2-3; a weak D match, TRBD1 (6 bases). The CDR3 totals 15 residues. Germline loops: CDR1 SGHNT, CDR2 YYREEE (reference sequence). The ends were cut back, 2 bases at V and 0 bases at J, with 10 bases in the middle. Here the CDR3 DNA reads TGTGCCAGCAGCTTTGCACAGGGAAGCACAGATACGCAGTATTTT. As protein: CASSFAQGSTDTQYF.

The chain couples TRBV29-1 to TRBJ2-3; 8 bases are a match to TRBD1. The CDR3 is 12 amino acids. CDR1 and CDR2 from the germline V gene are SQVTM and ANQGSEA. The J segment lost 5 bases and the V segment lost 5 bases, leaving 3 bases of the junction unmatched. The CDR3 DNA is TGCAGCGTTTTGACAGGGGAAGATACGCAGTATTTT. Its protein is CSVLTGEDTQYF.

This clone was seen only once. Other nucleotide sequences from this sample produce the same CDR3. The V gene is TRBV28, the J gene TRBJ1-1; D perhaps matches TRBD1 (6 bases). Deletions cut 5 bases from V and 2 bases from J, with 12 bases between. Germline V gives CDR1 MDHEN, CDR2 SYDVKM. CDR3 size: 14 residues. The CDR3 DNA reads TGTGCCAGCAGTCTCGGACAGTCTAACACTGAAGCTTTCTTT. Encoded protein: CASSLGQSNTEAFF.